These 27 T cell receptor beta chains were all obtained from the same sample, sequenced in a study of cytomegalovirus exposure and HLA in healthy donors. 60 Vbeta and 13 Jbeta primers were used in PCR. Here immunoSEQ multiplex PCR was the method, and the copy in TCRdb shows in-frame clones only, minus some. The profile shows roughly 130,000 clones, 82% of them singletons. Input material: PBMCs. The receptors derive from a male donor in good health and CMV-seropositive.

The J gene is TRBJ1-5, the V gene TRBV5-8; D gene unclear. CDR3 length equals 12 residues. Germline CDR1 reads SGHTS; CDR2 reads YDEGEE. Trimming cost V 0 bases and J 7 bases, with 5 bases left between them. The CDR3 DNA reads as TGTGCCAGCAGCTTGGCGGTGCAGCCCCAGCATTTT. It codes for CASSLAVQPQHF.

This clone appeared a few times. V is TRBV28 and J is TRBJ1-4; D is perhaps TRBD1 (5 bases). Germline CDR1 and CDR2: MDHEN and SYDVKM. V lost 5 bases and J 7 bases, leaving 17 bases between the germline ends. The CDR3 spans 15 residues. The CDR3 region has the DNA TGTGCCAGCAGTATTGCAGGGAGGATAGGTGAAAAACTGTTTTTT. Amino acids: CASSIAGRIGEKLFF.

Remarks on this clone: This same CDR3 is encoded by further DNA sequences in the sample. V gene TRBV18 combines with J gene TRBJ2-7; D might be TRBD1 (6 bases). The CDR3 runs 13 residues. V lost 0 bases to trimming and J lost 4 bases, with 7 bases between them. Germline-derived CDR1 and CDR2 are KGHSH and LQKENI. CDR3 DNA: TGTGCCAGCTCACCACCACAGGGTTACGAGCAGTACTTC. Protein product: CASSPPQGYEQYF.

A remark on this clone: One junction end disagrees with the germline gene, perhaps due to a read error. V gene TRBV11-3 combines with J gene TRBJ2-7, with 8 bases that match TRBD2. Germline assignment: CDR1 SGHNT and CDR2 YENEEA. CDR3 length: 16 residues. CDR3 in DNA: TGCGCCAGCAGCCAAGATGGAGCCGGGAGGGCCGGCGAGCAGTACTTC. As protein: CASSQDGAGRAGEQYF.

In DNA form, the CDR3 reads TGTGCCAGCAGTTGGAGCACCGGGGAGCTGTTTTTT. It specifies CASSWSTGELFF. The rearrangement links TRBV28 to TRBJ2-2, with D uncertain. V lost 4 bases, J lost 4 bases, and 4 bases lay in between. Germline V gene sequence: CDR1 MDHEN, CDR2 SYDVKM. The length of the CDR3 is 12 residues.

The chain employs TRBV4-3 and TRBJ2-1; the D gene is possibly TRBD2 (6 bases). The germline V and J ends were trimmed by 0 bases and 6 bases, with 18 bases remaining between them. Germline values: CDR1 LGHNA, CDR2 YSLEER. This CDR3 is 17 amino acids long. The CDR3 nucleotides read TGCGCCAGCAGCCAAGATTCCGGGCTAGCGTTCTCCAATGAGCAGTTCTTC. Protein product: CASSQDSGLAFSNEQFF.

This clone has more than one count but fewer than ten. A far bigger clonotype differs at one base, so this is likely a read error. The sample has other DNA sequences that encode this CDR3 too. The V gene is TRBV5-7, the J gene TRBJ2-7; 7 bases agree with TRBD2. TRBV5-7 is an ORF, with its function uncertain. V lost 2 bases to trimming and J lost 5 bases; unmatched junction nucleotides: 7. This CDR3 has 14 residues. CDR3 DNA sequence: TGTGCCAGCAGCTTCGGGGGGTCCGTTCACGAGCAGTACTTC. Protein product: CASSFGGSVHEQYF.

V is TRBV4-1 and J is TRBJ2-7; D unresolved. The V and J ends lost 1 base and 2 bases respectively, with 6 bases between them. CDR1 is MGHRA, CDR2 YSYEKL, per germline. This CDR3 region has 13 residues. CDR3 region: CASSQGPAYEQYF. As DNA, the CDR3 is TGCGCCAGCAGCCAAGGGCCAGCCTACGAGCAGTACTTC.

The chain links TRBV27 to TRBJ2-1; 7 nucleotides line up with TRBD2. The CDR3 contains 17 residues. Germline loops: CDR1 MNHEY, CDR2 SMNVEV (reference sequence). With V trimmed by 4 bases and J by 3 bases, 12 bases remained unmatched. The CDR3 DNA is TGTGCCAGCAGTTCTCCCGTGGGTGGCGGGAGCTACAATGAGCAGTTCTTC. It is translated as CASSSPVGGGSYNEQFF.

Comments on this clone: The junction differs from germline at one of its ends, possibly a read error. The chain has TRBV7-7 and TRBJ2-1; D is possibly TRBD1 or TRBD2 (5 bases each). The CDR3 contains 17 residues. CDR1 and CDR2 from the germline V gene are SSHAT and FNYEAQ (reference sequence). CDR3 region: CASSLALVGVGDNEQFF. For the CDR3, the DNA is TGTGCTAGCAGCTTAGCGCTTGTGGGCGTAGGGGACAATGAGCAGTTCTTC.

The sample holds a few counts of this clone. The V call is TRBV9, the J call TRBJ2-1; 10 nucleotides align to TRBD2. V was clipped by 0 bases and J by 8 bases; unmatched bases: 8. This CDR3 region has 16 residues. CDR1 is SGDLS, CDR2 YYNGEE, per germline. The CDR3 spells CASSVASSGRAHEQFF. DNA of the CDR3: TGTGCCAGCAGCGTAGCTAGCAGCGGGAGGGCGCATGAGCAGTTCTTC.

The gene calls are TRBV7-9 and TRBJ2-3; D may be TRBD1 (5 bases). Germline values: CDR1 SEHNR, CDR2 FQNEAQ (reference sequence). The germline V and J ends were trimmed by 7 bases and 4 bases, with 18 bases remaining between them. This CDR3 spans 15 amino acids. The CDR3 DNA sequence: TGTGCCAGCAATTCGGGCGCAGGGCGAGCAGATACGCAGTATTTT. It encodes CASNSGAGRADTQYF.

The chain uses TRBV28 and TRBJ2-3; 7 positions agree with TRBD2. Trimming cost V 5 bases and J 4 bases; bases outside gene matches: 6. The CDR3 length is 14 residues. Per the germline V gene, CDR1 is MDHEN and CDR2 is SYDVKM. The CDR3 loop reads CASSIWGGSDTQYF. CDR3 in DNA: TGTGCCAGCAGTATCTGGGGGGGTTCAGATACGCAGTATTTT.

The rearrangement uses TRBV5-1 and TRBJ1-1; TRBD1 matches at 10 bases. V was clipped by 4 bases and J by 3 bases; unmatched bases: 12. The CDR3 is made up of 17 amino acids. Germline CDR1 is SGHRS and CDR2 is YFSETQ. CDR3 loop: CASSPGTGARRYTEAFF. The CDR3 DNA follows: TGCGCCAGCAGCCCAGGGACAGGGGCAAGAAGGTACACTGAAGCTTTCTTT.

V gene TRBV5-1 combines with J gene TRBJ2-5; 13 bases match TRBD2. Trimming cost V 4 bases and J 5 bases; bases outside gene matches: 11. Germline V CDR1 and CDR2: SGHRS, YFSETQ. CDR3 length equals 17 residues. CDR3 nucleotides: TGCGCCAGCAGCACAGGACTAGCGGGAGTTGTAGTGGAGACCCAGTACTTC. The encoded protein is CASSTGLAGVVVETQYF.

The chain is built from TRBV2 and TRBJ2-5, with D possibly being TRBD1 (6 bases). V lost 9 bases to trimming and J lost 4 bases, with 18 bases between them. CDR1 is SNHLY and CDR2 is FYNNEI in the germline V gene. This CDR3 spans 14 amino acids. CDR3 sequence reads: CASNPMTGGETQYF. The CDR3 DNA sequence: TGTGCCAGTAACCCCATGACAGGAGGAGAGACCCAGTACTTC.

The chain uses TRBV5-1 and TRBJ2-7; perhaps TRBD2 as D (6 bases). The germline CDR1 and CDR2 sequences are SGHRS and YFSETQ. V shed 1 base and J shed 3 bases, with 20 bases lying between them. The CDR3 covers 17 residues. In DNA, the CDR3 is TGCGCCAGCAGCTTGAGGGATTACGGGAGCTCAATCTACGAGCAGTACTTC. It translates to CASSLRDYGSSIYEQYF.

The chain carries TRBV29-1 and TRBJ2-3, with D maybe TRBD1 (6 bases). Trimming took off 7 bases at V and 5 bases at J, with 19 bases between the two ends. The CDR3 length is 14 residues. In germline, CDR1 is SQVTM, CDR2 ANQGSEA. The CDR3 coding sequence is TGCAGCGCCTTGACAGGCACTCTGGGAGATACGCAGTATTTT. It encodes CSALTGTLGDTQYF.

This clone was found a few times. The chain uses TRBV15 and TRBJ1-5; the D is unclear. Trimming removed 5 bases at V and 5 bases at J, with 16 bases between. Germline CDR1 and CDR2: LNHNV and YYDKDF (reference sequence). The length of the CDR3 is 15 residues. The CDR3 protein is CATSGITGRDQPQHF. CDR3 in DNA: TGTGCCACCAGCGGCATTACGGGGAGGGATCAGCCCCAGCATTTT.

The rearrangement uses TRBV2 and TRBJ2-7, with D perhaps TRBD1 (6 bases). The CDR3 runs 14 residues. From germline, CDR1 is SNHLY and CDR2 FYNNEI. The V end lost 7 bases, the J end lost 0 bases, and 13 bases lay between the germline ends. For the CDR3, the DNA is TGTGCCAGCAATCCAGGGACAAGCTCCTACGAGCAGTACTTC. Residues: CASNPGTSSYEQYF.

The chain employs TRBV5-1 and TRBJ2-1; D is unclear. Germline values: CDR1 SGHRS, CDR2 YFSETQ. V was clipped by 0 bases and J by 5 bases, with 12 bases between them. This CDR3 contains 15 residues. The CDR3 DNA follows: TGCGCCAGCAGCTTGGAAGGAGCGTCCCACAATGAGCAGTTCTTC. Protein: CASSLEGASHNEQFF.

In its sample, this clone was seen once. The rearrangement joins TRBV7-2 to TRBJ2-1; 8 bases fit TRBD2. Germline CDR1 SGHTA, CDR2 FQGNSA. J was trimmed by 7 bases and V by 1 base; bases with no gene match: 3. This CDR3 is 14 amino acids long. CDR3 sequence: CASSLGTSSNEQFF. The CDR3 coding sequence is TGTGCCAGCAGCTTAGGGACTAGCTCGAATGAGCAGTTCTTC.

The rearrangement uses TRBV28 and TRBJ2-7, with D possibly TRBD2 on 5 matching bases. Trimming pared 8 bases from V and 3 bases from J, leaving 8 bases between. CDR3 length equals 11 residues. CDR1 is MDHEN, CDR2 SYDVKM, per germline. DNA for the CDR3: TGTGCCAGCGTTGGACTCTACGAGCAGTACTTC. This translates into CASVGLYEQYF.

The chain links TRBV29-1 to TRBJ2-5; D might be TRBD1 (5 bases). From germline, CDR1 is SQVTM and CDR2 ANQGSEA. This CDR3 comprises 12 residues. V shed 1 base and J shed 4 bases, with 7 bases lying between them. As DNA, the CDR3 is TGCAGCGTTGAAGGGGGCAGAGAGACCCAGTACTTC. It yields the protein CSVEGGRETQYF.

In its sample, this clone was seen a few times. V gene TRBV19 combines with J gene TRBJ2-3; weak D call: TRBD1 (6 bases). With 5 bases removed from V and 0 bases from J, the gap between germline ends came to 12 bases. Looked up from germline, CDR1 is LNHDA and CDR2 is SQIVND (reference sequence). This CDR3 comprises 15 residues. This chain's CDR3 is CASSGDILSTDTQYF. The CDR3 bases are TGTGCCAGTAGTGGGGACATACTTAGCACAGATACGCAGTATTTT.

J is TRBJ2-3 and V is TRBV6-4; 13 bases fit TRBD2. The CDR3 spans 17 residues. Germline V CDR1 and CDR2: MRHNA, SNTAGT. Trimming removed 8 bases from V and 2 bases from J; junction bases left unmatched: 10. The chain's CDR3 is CASPKWTSGSSTDTQYF. The CDR3 region has the DNA TGTGCCAGCCCCAAATGGACTAGCGGGAGCTCCACAGATACGCAGTATTTT.

This chain connects TRBV9 to TRBJ1-2; the match to TRBD1 covers 7 bases. CDR3 size: 13 residues. The V gene's germline CDR1 is SGDLS and CDR2 YYNGEE. V dropped 3 bases and J dropped 7; count of bases not matched to a gene: 6. Written as DNA, the CDR3 is TGTGCCAGCAGCGCGCAGGGGGGATCTGGCTACACCTTC. This translates into CASSAQGGSGYTF.